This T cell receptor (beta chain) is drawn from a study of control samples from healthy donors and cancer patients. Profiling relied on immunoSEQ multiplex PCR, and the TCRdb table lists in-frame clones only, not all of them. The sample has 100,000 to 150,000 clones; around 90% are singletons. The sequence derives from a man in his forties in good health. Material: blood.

CDR3 in DNA: TGTGCCAGCCTTAGTACGGGACACCAAGAGACCCAGTACTTC. Translating gives CASLSTGHQETQYF. This chain links TRBV7-9 with TRBJ2-5; either TRBD1 or TRBD2 may fit D (5 bases each). With 8 bases removed from V and 0 bases from J, the gap between germline ends came to 13 bases. This CDR3 region has 14 residues. Germline CDR1 SEHNR, CDR2 FQNEAQ (reference sequence).